The text below deals with one TCR beta chain. This record belongs to a study of shared T cell receptors in the human thymus. The CDR3 runs to 15 residues. CDR1 and CDR2 (germline): MNHNY, SVGAGI (reference sequence). V was clipped by 5 bases and J by 6 bases; unmatched bases: 10. Profiled with immunoSEQ multiplex PCR; TCRdb holds only in-frame clones, not every one. The table lists 630,000 or so clones, approximately 89% of them singletons. This sample also belongs to another study, concerning human thymus T cells. That report adds: Repertoires from thymus and blood appeared to show biased V and J gene usage.

The chain recombines TRBV6-6 with TRBJ1-5; 7 nucleotides agree with TRBD1. This sequence was found in a boy younger than two with a congenital heart defect. Sequencing was performed on thymocytes. The CDR3 spells CASSTTGEGGQPQHF. The CDR3 bases are TGTGCCAGCAGTACTACAGGGGAAGGGGGTCAGCCCCAGCATTTT.